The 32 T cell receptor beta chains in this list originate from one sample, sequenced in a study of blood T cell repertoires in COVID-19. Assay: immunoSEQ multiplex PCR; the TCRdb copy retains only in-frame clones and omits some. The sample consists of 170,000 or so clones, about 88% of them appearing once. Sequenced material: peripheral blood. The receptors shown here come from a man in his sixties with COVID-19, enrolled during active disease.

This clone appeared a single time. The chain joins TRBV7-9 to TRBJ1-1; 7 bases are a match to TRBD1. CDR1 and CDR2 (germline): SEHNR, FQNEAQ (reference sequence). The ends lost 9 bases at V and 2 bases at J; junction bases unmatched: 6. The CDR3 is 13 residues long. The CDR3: CASQDRANTEAFF. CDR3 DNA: TGTGCCAGTCAAGACAGGGCTAACACTGAAGCTTTCTTT.

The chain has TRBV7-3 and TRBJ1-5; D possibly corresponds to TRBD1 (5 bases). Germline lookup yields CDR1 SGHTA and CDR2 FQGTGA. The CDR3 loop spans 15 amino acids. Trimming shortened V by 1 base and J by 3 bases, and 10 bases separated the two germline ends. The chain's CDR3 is CASSLMAGPNQPQHF. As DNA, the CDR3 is TGTGCCAGCAGCTTAATGGCAGGGCCCAATCAGCCCCAGCATTTT.

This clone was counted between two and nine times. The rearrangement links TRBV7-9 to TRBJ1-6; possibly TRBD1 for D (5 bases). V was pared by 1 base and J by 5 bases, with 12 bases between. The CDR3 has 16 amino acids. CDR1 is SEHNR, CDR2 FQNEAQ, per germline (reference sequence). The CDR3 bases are TGTGCCAGCAGCTTAGTCAGGGCCACCAATAATTCACCCCTCCACTTT. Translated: CASSLVRATNNSPLHF.

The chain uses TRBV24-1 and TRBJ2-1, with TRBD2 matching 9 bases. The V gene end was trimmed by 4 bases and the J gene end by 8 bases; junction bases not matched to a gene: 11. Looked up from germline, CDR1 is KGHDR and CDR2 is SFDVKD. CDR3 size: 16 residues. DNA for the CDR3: TGTGCCACCAGTGACCTTGCAGTAGCGGGAGTGGATGAGCAGTTCTTC. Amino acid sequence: CATSDLAVAGVDEQFF.

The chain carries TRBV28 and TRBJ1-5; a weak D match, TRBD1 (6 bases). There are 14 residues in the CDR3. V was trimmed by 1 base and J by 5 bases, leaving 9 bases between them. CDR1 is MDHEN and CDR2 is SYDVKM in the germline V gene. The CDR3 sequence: CASSLYRVDQPQHF. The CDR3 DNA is TGTGCCAGCAGTTTATACAGGGTGGATCAGCCCCAGCATTTT.

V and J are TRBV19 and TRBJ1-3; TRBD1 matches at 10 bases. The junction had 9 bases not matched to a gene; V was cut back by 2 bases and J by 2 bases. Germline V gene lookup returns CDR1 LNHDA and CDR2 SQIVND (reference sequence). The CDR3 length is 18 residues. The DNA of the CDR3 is TGTGCCAGTAGTATATCCGGGGACAGGGGTGGGCCTGGAAACACCATATATTTT. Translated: CASSISGDRGGPGNTIYF.

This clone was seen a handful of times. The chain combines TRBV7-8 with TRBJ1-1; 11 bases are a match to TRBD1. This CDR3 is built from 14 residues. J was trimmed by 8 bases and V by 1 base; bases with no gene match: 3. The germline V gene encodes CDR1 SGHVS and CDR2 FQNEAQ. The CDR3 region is CASSLGDRGSEAFF. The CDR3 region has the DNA TGTGCCAGCAGCTTAGGGGACAGGGGGTCAGAAGCTTTCTTT.

CDR3 coding DNA: TGTGCCACCAGTTTCACTGGGGAGCTGTTTTTT. It yields the protein CATSFTGELFF. This rearrangement joins TRBV24-1 to TRBJ2-2, with unresolved D. This CDR3 spans 11 amino acids. Germline V gene lookup returns CDR1 KGHDR and CDR2 SFDVKD. V lost 6 bases, J lost 8 bases, and 6 bases lay in between.

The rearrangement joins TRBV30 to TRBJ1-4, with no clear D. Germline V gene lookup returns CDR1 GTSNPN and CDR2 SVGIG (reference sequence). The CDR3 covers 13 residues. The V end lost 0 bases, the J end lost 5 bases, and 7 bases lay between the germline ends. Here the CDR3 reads CAWSVQSNEKLFF. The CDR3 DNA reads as TGTGCCTGGAGTGTCCAGTCGAATGAAAAACTGTTTTTT.

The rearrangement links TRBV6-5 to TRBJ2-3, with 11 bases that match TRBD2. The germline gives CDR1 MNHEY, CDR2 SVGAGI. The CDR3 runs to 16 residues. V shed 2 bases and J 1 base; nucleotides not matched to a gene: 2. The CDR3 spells CASSYVAGGGTDTQYF. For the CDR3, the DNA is TGTGCCAGCAGTTACGTAGCGGGGGGGGGCACAGATACGCAGTATTTT.

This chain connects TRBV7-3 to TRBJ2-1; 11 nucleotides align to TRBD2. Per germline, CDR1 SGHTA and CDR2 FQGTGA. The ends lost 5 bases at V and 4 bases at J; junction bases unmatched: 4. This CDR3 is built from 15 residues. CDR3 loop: CASSGGLAGYNEQFF. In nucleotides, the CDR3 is TGTGCCAGCAGCGGAGGACTAGCGGGTTACAATGAGCAGTTCTTC.

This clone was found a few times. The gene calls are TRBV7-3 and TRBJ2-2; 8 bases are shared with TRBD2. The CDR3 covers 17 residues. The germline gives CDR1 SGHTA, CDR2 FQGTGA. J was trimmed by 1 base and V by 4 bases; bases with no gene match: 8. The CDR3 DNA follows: TGTGCCAGCAGCTCATCTTCAAGCGGGAGGAACACCGGGGAGCTGTTTTTT. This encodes CASSSSSSGRNTGELFF.

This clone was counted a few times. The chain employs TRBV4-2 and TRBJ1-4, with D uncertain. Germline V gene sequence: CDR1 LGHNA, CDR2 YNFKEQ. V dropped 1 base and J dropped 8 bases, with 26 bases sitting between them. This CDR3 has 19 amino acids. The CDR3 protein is CASSQVRGYTTSMSEKLFF. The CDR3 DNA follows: TGTGCCAGCAGCCAAGTGAGAGGATACACCACATCGATGTCCGAAAAACTGTTTTTT.

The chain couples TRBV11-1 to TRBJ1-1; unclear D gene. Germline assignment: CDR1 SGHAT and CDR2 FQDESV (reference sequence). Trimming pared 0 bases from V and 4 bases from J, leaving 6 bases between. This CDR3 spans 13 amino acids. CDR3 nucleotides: TGTGCCAGCAGCTTAGCCTCGGGCACTGAAGCTTTCTTT. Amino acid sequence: CASSLASGTEAFF.

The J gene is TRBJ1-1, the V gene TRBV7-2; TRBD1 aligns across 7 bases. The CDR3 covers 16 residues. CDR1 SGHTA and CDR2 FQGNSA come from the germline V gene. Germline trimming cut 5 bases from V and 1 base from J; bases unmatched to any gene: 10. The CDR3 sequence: CASSPSSKGANTEAFF. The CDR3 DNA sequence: TGTGCCAGCAGCCCCTCAAGTAAGGGGGCGAACACTGAAGCTTTCTTT.

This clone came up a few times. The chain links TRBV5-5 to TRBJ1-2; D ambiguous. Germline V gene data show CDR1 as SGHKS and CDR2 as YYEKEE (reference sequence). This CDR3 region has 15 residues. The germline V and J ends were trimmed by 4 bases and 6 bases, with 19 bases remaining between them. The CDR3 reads CASSHRLPREDGYTF. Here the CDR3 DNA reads TGTGCCAGCAGCCACCGTTTACCGAGAGAAGATGGCTACACCTTC.

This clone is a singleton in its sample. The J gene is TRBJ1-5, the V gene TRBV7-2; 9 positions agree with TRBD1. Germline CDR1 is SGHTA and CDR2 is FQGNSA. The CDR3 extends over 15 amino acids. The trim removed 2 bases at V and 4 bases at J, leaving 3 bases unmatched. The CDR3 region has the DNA TGTGCCAGCAGCTTAACACAGGGGGCTAATCAGCCCCAGCATTTT. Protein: CASSLTQGANQPQHF.

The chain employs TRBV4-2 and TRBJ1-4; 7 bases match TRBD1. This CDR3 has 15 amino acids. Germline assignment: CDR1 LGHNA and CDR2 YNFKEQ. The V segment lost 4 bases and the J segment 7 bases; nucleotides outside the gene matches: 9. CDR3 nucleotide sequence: TGTGCCAGCAGCCCTACCGGGACAGATGTTGAAAAACTGTTTTTT. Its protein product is CASSPTGTDVEKLFF.

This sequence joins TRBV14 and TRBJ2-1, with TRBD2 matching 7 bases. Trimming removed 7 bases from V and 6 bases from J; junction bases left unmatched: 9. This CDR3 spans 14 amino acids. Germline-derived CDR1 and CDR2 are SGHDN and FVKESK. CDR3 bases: TGTGCCAGCACCCCCGCCACGGGGGGCAATGAGCAGTTCTTC. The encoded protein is CASTPATGGNEQFF.

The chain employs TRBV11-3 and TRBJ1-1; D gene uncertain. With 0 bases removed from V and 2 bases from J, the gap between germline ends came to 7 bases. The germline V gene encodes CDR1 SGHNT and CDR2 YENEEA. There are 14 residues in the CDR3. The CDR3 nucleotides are TGTGCCAGCAGCTTAGATGGCCCTAACACTGAAGCTTTCTTT. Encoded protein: CASSLDGPNTEAFF.

DNA for the CDR3: TGTGCCAGCAGCTTAATAGGACAGACCCACTATGGCTACACCTTC. Its translation is CASSLIGQTHYGYTF. The V call is TRBV7-2, the J call TRBJ1-2, with D possibly being TRBD1 (6 bases). The CDR3 loop spans 15 amino acids. Germline CDR1 and CDR2: SGHTA and FQGNSA. V gave up 2 bases and J gave up 3 bases, with 13 bases separating them.

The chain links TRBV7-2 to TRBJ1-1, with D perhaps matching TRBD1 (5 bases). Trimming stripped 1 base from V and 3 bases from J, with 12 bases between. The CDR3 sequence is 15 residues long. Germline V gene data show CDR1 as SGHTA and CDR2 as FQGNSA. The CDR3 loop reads CASSLDGGLDTEAFF. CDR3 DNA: TGTGCCAGCAGCTTAGATGGGGGACTCGACACTGAAGCTTTCTTT. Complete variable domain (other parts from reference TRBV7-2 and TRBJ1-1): GAGVSQSPSNKVTEKGKDVELRCDPISGHTALYWYRQSLGQGLEFLIYFQGNSAPDKSGLPSDRFSAERTGGSVSTLTIQRTQQEDSAVYLCASSLDGGLDTEAFFGQGTRLTVV.

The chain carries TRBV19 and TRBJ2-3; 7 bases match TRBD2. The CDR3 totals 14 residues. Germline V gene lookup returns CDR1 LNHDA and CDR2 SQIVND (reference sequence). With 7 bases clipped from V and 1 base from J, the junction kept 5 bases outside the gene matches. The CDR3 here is CASTGLGGTDTQYF. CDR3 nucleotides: TGTGCCAGTACCGGACTAGGGGGCACAGATACGCAGTATTTT.

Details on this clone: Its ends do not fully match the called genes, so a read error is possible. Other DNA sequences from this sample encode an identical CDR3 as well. CDR3 bases: TGTGCCAGCAGCTTTTTAGGGGACACAGATACACAGTATTTT. This codes for CASSFLGDTDTQYF. V and J are TRBV11-1 and TRBJ2-3; TRBD1 is a possible D gene (6 bases). The CDR3 length is 14 residues. In germline, CDR1 is SGHAT, CDR2 FQDESV (reference sequence).

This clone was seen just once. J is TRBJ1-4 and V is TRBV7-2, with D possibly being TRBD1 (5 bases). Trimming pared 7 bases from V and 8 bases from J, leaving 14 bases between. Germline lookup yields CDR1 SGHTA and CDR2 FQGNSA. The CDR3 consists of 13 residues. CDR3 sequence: CASTRGIGEKLFF. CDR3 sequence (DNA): TGTGCCAGCACCCGGGGGATCGGGGAAAAACTGTTTTTT.

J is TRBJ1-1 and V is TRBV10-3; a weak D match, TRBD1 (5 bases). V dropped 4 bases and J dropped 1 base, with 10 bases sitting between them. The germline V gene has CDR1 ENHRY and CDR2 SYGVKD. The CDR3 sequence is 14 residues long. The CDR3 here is CAISGGLQNTEAFF. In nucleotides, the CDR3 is TGTGCCATCAGTGGGGGACTCCAGAACACTGAAGCTTTCTTT.

The DNA of the CDR3 is TGCGCCAGCAGCGATAGTCAGGGTCACAACTATGGCTACACCTTC. Translating gives CASSDSQGHNYGYTF. This chain joins TRBV4-3 and TRBJ1-2; D is possibly TRBD1 (5 bases). V shed 5 bases and J shed 2 bases, with 15 bases lying between them. Germline CDR1 LGHNA, CDR2 YSLEER. The CDR3 runs 15 residues.

CDR3: CAVRQGAAETQYF. Written as DNA, the CDR3 is TGTGCCGTTCGACAGGGGGCAGCCGAGACCCAGTACTTC. The chain uses TRBV6-5 and TRBJ2-5; 10 nucleotides line up with TRBD1. V shed 11 bases and J 5 bases; nucleotides not matched to a gene: 8. This CDR3 has 13 amino acids. The germline gives CDR1 MNHEY, CDR2 SVGAGI.

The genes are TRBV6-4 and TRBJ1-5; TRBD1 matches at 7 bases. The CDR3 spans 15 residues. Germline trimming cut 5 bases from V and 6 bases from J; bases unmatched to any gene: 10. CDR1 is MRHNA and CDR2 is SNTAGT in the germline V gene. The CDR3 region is CASSPSQGIGQPQHF. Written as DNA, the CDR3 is TGTGCCAGCAGTCCTTCACAGGGGATCGGTCAGCCCCAGCATTTT.

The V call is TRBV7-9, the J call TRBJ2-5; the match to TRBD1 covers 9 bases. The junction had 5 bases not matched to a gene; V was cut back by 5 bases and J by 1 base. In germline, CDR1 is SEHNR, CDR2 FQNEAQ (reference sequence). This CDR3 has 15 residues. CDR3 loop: CASSEGTGIQETQYF. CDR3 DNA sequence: TGTGCCAGCAGCGAGGGGACAGGGATCCAAGAGACCCAGTACTTC.

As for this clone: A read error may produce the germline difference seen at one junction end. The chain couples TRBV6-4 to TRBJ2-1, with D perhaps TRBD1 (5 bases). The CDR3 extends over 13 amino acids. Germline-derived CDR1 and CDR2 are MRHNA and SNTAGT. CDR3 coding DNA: TGTGCCAGCAGCGCTACAGGTTACACTGAGCAGTTCTTC. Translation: CASSATGYTEQFF.

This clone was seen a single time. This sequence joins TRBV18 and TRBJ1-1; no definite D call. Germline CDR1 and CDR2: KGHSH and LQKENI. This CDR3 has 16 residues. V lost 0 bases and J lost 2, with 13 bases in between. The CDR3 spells CASSPPGRSANTEAFF. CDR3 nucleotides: TGTGCCAGCTCACCACCGGGCAGGTCTGCCAACACTGAAGCTTTCTTT.